This record concerns one T cell receptor beta chain sequence. TCRdb keeps only in-frame clones here, not all; method: immunoSEQ multiplex PCR. Of about 21,000 clones in the sample, 80% to 85% were seen once. V shed 3 bases and J shed 0 bases, with 14 bases lying between them. The CDR3 runs 17 residues. Germline V gives CDR1 MGHRA, CDR2 YSYEKL. The sample originates from a study of blood T cell repertoires in COVID-19. The rearrangement links TRBV4-1 to TRBJ2-2, with TRBD2 as a possible D gene (5 bases). The TCR originated in a middle-aged man with acute or convalescent COVID-19. The sequencing sample was made of peripheral blood. The CDR3 is CASSHPGGLTNTGELFF. For the CDR3, the DNA is TGCGCCAGCAGCCACCCTGGAGGACTCACGAACACCGGGGAGCTGTTTTTT.